The T cell receptor (beta chain) described here comes from a study of blood T cell repertoires in COVID-19. Study-level background: The United States, Italy and Spain were the sources of the acute and convalescent COVID-19 samples.

Original processing notes: Amplification with reference gene primers provided the estimates of nucleated cell counts. Here immunoSEQ multiplex PCR was the method, and the copy in TCRdb shows in-frame clones only, minus some. From that table come the V and J calls and clone size; the DNA was used to work out D and trimming. The data show 150,000 to 160,000 clones, around 89% seen once. The receptor was isolated from a woman between 40 and 55 years old with acute or convalescent COVID-19. Source material: peripheral blood.

This chain's CDR3 is CASSLGDSEFTTDTQYF. The CDR3 DNA follows: TGTGCCAGCAGCTTAGGGGATAGCGAGTTTACAACAGATACGCAGTATTTT. The chain joins TRBV7-2 to TRBJ2-3; a weak D match, TRBD2 (5 bases). The germline V gene encodes CDR1 SGHTA and CDR2 FQGNSA. The CDR3 runs 17 residues. V gave up 1 base and J gave up 3 bases, with 17 bases separating them.